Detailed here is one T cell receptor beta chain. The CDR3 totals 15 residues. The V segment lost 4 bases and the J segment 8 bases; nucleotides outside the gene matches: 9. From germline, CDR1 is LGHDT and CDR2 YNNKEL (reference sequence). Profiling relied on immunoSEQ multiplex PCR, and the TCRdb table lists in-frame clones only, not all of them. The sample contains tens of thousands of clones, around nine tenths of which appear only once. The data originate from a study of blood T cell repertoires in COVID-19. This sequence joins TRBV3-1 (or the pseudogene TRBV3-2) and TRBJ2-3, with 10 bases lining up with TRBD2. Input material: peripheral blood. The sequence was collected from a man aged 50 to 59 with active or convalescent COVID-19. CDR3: CASSPAGGPQGTQYF. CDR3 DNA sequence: TGTGCCAGCAGCCCAGCGGGGGGGCCTCAGGGTACGCAGTATTTT.